This TCR beta chain is drawn from a study of T cell changes during pregnancy in multiple sclerosis. Produced via immunoSEQ multiplex PCR; TCRdb's table is partial and in-frame only. The sample contains approximately 41,000 clones, roughly 93% of which appear only once. The specimen was CD4+ T cells from peripheral blood mononuclear cells, collected in the second trimester of pregnancy. The receptor's source is a female donor with multiple sclerosis, enrolled in a pregnancy study.

The CDR3 DNA follows: TGTGCCAGCAGTGATGGACATGATCAGCCCCAGCATTTT. Protein: CASSDGHDQPQHF. The chain carries TRBV6-4 and TRBJ1-5; possibly TRBD1 for D (5 bases). V lost 3 bases, J lost 5 bases, and 8 bases lay in between. Germline V gene data show CDR1 as MRHNA and CDR2 as SNTAGT. The CDR3 is 13 amino acids.